Following are 32 T cell receptor beta chains from one sample sequenced in a study of blood T cell repertoires in COVID-19. The assay was immunoSEQ multiplex PCR, and TCRdb's table has in-frame clones only and misses some. The data show over 25,000 clones, with about 89% seen just once and more than 3% held by the top ten. The sample taken for sequencing was peripheral blood. Receptors originate from a man aged 55 to 70 with acute or convalescent COVID-19.

J is TRBJ1-2 and V is TRBV4-1; 10 bases match TRBD1. Germline trimming cut 1 base from V and 4 bases from J; bases unmatched to any gene: 6. The CDR3 contains 16 residues. Germline loops: CDR1 MGHRA, CDR2 YSYEKL. The CDR3 DNA follows: TGCGCCAGCAGCCAAGGTCGGGACAGGGGCCCCTATGGCTACACCTTC. This codes for CASSQGRDRGPYGYTF.

The chain is built from TRBV20-1 and TRBJ2-7; 8 nucleotides line up with TRBD2. The CDR3 loop spans 14 amino acids. The ends lost 3 bases at V and 3 bases at J; junction bases unmatched: 7. The V gene's germline CDR1 is DFQATT and CDR2 SNEGSKA (reference sequence). The DNA of the CDR3 is TGCAGTGCTAGTAAGAGCGGGGGCAACTACGAGCAGTACTTC. This encodes CSASKSGGNYEQYF.

This sequence joins TRBV30 and TRBJ1-4; D is uncertain. The CDR3 sequence is 14 residues long. In germline, CDR1 is GTSNPN, CDR2 SVGIG (reference sequence). The ends were cut back, 1 base at V and 3 bases at J, with 9 bases in the middle. Written as DNA, the CDR3 is TGTGCCTGGAGTGGAACAGCCGCTAATGAAAAACTGTTTTTT. It yields the protein CAWSGTAANEKLFF.

This chain connects TRBV27 to TRBJ2-2; 10 bases match TRBD2. Looked up from germline, CDR1 is MNHEY and CDR2 is SMNVEV (reference sequence). There are 15 residues in the CDR3. J lost 5 bases, V lost 6 bases, and 6 bases had no gene match. CDR3 in amino acids: CASRRAGGSTGELFF. In DNA, the CDR3 is TGTGCCAGCAGGCGAGCGGGAGGGTCTACCGGGGAGCTGTTTTTT.

V gene TRBV5-8 combines with J gene TRBJ1-1, with a possible D match to TRBD1 (6 bases). Germline CDR1 and CDR2: SGHTS and YDEGEE. The CDR3 consists of 12 residues. Deletions cut 1 base from V and 5 bases from J, with 6 bases between. As DNA, the CDR3 is TGTGCCAGCAGCTTGAGGGGGACTGAAGCTTTCTTT. It encodes CASSLRGTEAFF.

This chain uses TRBV6-5 with TRBJ1-6; D perhaps matches TRBD1 (6 bases). Deletions cut 6 bases from V and 10 bases from J, with 19 bases between. There are 15 residues in the CDR3. Germline CDR1 reads MNHEY; CDR2 reads SVGAGI. The CDR3 bases are TGTGCCAGCAGACGAACAGGGACCATAGGCTCACCCCTCCACTTT. Translation: CASRRTGTIGSPLHF.

This clone was seen once. V is TRBV5-6 and J is TRBJ2-3, with TRBD2 identical over 15 bases. V gave up 4 bases and J gave up 4 bases; unmatched junction bases: 4. The germline V gene has CDR1 SGHDT and CDR2 YYEEEE. There are 16 residues in the CDR3. CDR3 region: CASSLGLAGGPDTQYF. The CDR3 DNA sequence: TGTGCCAGCAGCCTGGGACTAGCGGGAGGACCAGATACGCAGTATTTT.

The gene calls are TRBV7-3 and TRBJ1-1; 7 bases agree with TRBD1. The trim removed 5 bases at V and 4 bases at J, leaving 7 bases unmatched. This CDR3 has 14 amino acids. CDR1 and CDR2 from the germline V gene are SGHTA and FQGTGA. The CDR3 DNA reads TGTGCCAGCAGCCCCTCAGGGGGAAGCACTGAAGCTTTCTTT. Translation gives CASSPSGGSTEAFF.

This chain links TRBV30 with TRBJ1-1, with D unresolved. Deletions cut 2 bases from V and 1 base from J, with 11 bases between. This CDR3 region has 14 residues. CDR1 is GTSNPN, CDR2 SVGIG, per germline (reference sequence). The CDR3 protein is CAWSTIPGNTEAFF. CDR3 coding DNA: TGTGCCTGGAGTACAATCCCGGGGAACACTGAAGCTTTCTTT.

The gene calls are TRBV4-2 and TRBJ2-1; 9 bases fit TRBD2. Germline trimming cut 4 bases from V and 0 bases from J; bases unmatched to any gene: 4. Germline V CDR1 and CDR2: LGHNA, YNFKEQ. The CDR3 has 16 amino acids. The chain's CDR3 is CASSLSGSSSYNEQFF. CDR3 sequence (DNA): TGTGCCAGCAGCCTTAGCGGGAGTAGCTCCTACAATGAGCAGTTCTTC.

The rearrangement uses TRBV10-3 and TRBJ2-1; TRBD2 matches at 7 bases. The V gene's germline CDR1 is ENHRY and CDR2 SYGVKD. CDR3 length equals 17 residues. The junction had 14 bases not matched to a gene; V was cut back by 6 bases and J by 3 bases. The CDR3 nucleotides are TGTGCCATCAGCGCTGGACTAGGCGGAAGCTACTACAATGAGCAGTTCTTC. Translating it yields CAISAGLGGSYYNEQFF.

V and J are TRBV18 and TRBJ2-3, with 15 bases fitting TRBD2. Germline CDR1 is KGHSH and CDR2 is LQKENI. The CDR3 extends over 16 amino acids. J lost 4 bases, V lost 6 bases, and 5 bases had no gene match. The CDR3 loop is CASSPGLAGGSDTQYF. The DNA for the CDR3 is TGTGCCAGCTCCCCGGGACTAGCGGGAGGATCAGATACGCAGTATTTT.

The chain recombines TRBV11-3 with TRBJ2-2; TRBD2 might be the D (5 bases). Germline V lookup: CDR1 SGHNT, CDR2 YENEEA. Trimming shortened V by 1 base and J by 5 bases, and 11 bases separated the two germline ends. The CDR3 runs 15 residues. CDR3 residues: CASSLGRAKTGELFF. CDR3 in DNA: TGTGCCAGCAGCTTAGGGCGGGCTAAAACCGGGGAGCTGTTTTTT.

This clone turned up a few times. The chain has TRBV3-1 (or the pseudogene TRBV3-2) and TRBJ1-4; 9 bases map to TRBD1. Germline V gene lookup returns CDR1 LGHDT and CDR2 YNNKEL (reference sequence). J lost 5 bases, V lost 5 bases, and 0 bases had no gene match. The CDR3 has 13 amino acids. The CDR3 is CASSGTGNEKLFF. CDR3 DNA sequence: TGTGCCAGCAGCGGGACAGGGAATGAAAAACTGTTTTTT.

The CDR3 spells CASSQGGSRVTDTQYF. CDR3 coding DNA: TGCGCCAGCAGCCAGGGCGGGAGTAGGGTCACAGATACGCAGTATTTT. The chain recombines TRBV4-1 with TRBJ2-3, with 7 bases matching TRBD2. V lost 3 bases, J lost 2 bases, and 8 bases stayed unmatched. The germline CDR1 and CDR2 sequences are MGHRA and YSYEKL. CDR3 size: 16 residues.

The rearrangement joins TRBV5-4 to TRBJ1-1, with 7 bases lining up with TRBD1. Germline CDR1 and CDR2: SGHNT and YYREEE (reference sequence). The CDR3 sequence is 15 residues long. Trimming cost V 2 bases and J 1 base; bases outside gene matches: 5. The DNA of the CDR3 is TGTGCCAGCAGCTTCAACAGGGGAACGAACACTGAAGCTTTCTTT. Translating it yields CASSFNRGTNTEAFF.

V gene TRBV12-3 or TRBV12-4 combines with J gene TRBJ1-2; tentative D call: TRBD1 (5 bases). With 4 bases removed from V and 11 bases from J, the gap between germline ends came to 14 bases. This CDR3 contains 12 residues. The CDR3 region is CASSSPPRGYTF. For the CDR3, the DNA is TGTGCCAGCAGTTCCCCCCCACGGGGGTACACCTTC.

The V and J genes are TRBV29-1 and TRBJ1-2, with D unclear. This CDR3 is 13 amino acids long. Germline CDR1 is SQVTM and CDR2 is ANQGSEA. Trimming removed 7 bases from V and 4 bases from J, with 16 bases in between. The CDR3 region is CSAPTLSGYGYTF. The CDR3 bases are TGCAGCGCGCCTACTCTTTCCGGCTATGGCTACACCTTC.

This chain links TRBV11-3 with TRBJ2-3, with D tentatively TRBD1 (5 bases). The germline V gene has CDR1 SGHNT and CDR2 YENEEA. The CDR3 runs to 14 residues. V lost 2 bases to trimming and J lost 4 bases, with 10 bases between them. The CDR3 is CASSLQGRADTQYF. The CDR3 coding sequence is TGTGCCAGCAGCTTACAGGGCCGCGCAGATACGCAGTATTTT.

This chain uses TRBV28 with TRBJ1-3, with unresolved D. The CDR3 contains 15 residues. Germline V gene lookup returns CDR1 MDHEN and CDR2 SYDVKM. Trimming removed 3 bases from V and 0 bases from J, with 9 bases in between. The CDR3 DNA follows: TGTGCCAGCAGTTTGGGCCGCCGCTCTGGAAACACCATATATTTT. Translated: CASSLGRRSGNTIYF.

The chain links TRBV28 to TRBJ1-3; 8 nucleotides align to TRBD1. Trimming cost V 4 bases and J 0 bases; bases outside gene matches: 8. Germline loops: CDR1 MDHEN, CDR2 SYDVKM. The CDR3 is 17 residues long. The CDR3 region is CASSSAGQVDSGNTIYF. The CDR3 nucleotides read TGTGCCAGCAGTTCCGCGGGACAGGTGGACTCTGGAAACACCATATATTTT. The full variable domain, with the rest looked up from reference TRBV28 and TRBJ1-3, is DVKVTQSSRYLVKRTGEKVFLECVQDMDHENMFWYRQDPGLGLRLIYFSYDVKMKEKGDIPEGYSVSREKKERFSLILESASTNQTSMYLCASSSAGQVDSGNTIYFGEGSWLTVV.

The chain joins TRBV11-3 to TRBJ2-7; TRBD1 agrees at 7 bases. V shed 0 bases and J 8 bases; nucleotides not matched to a gene: 7. CDR1 and CDR2 from the germline V gene are SGHNT and YENEEA. The CDR3 consists of 14 residues. The CDR3 spells CASSLDGTVNQQYF. DNA of the CDR3: TGTGCCAGCAGCTTAGATGGGACAGTTAACCAGCAGTACTTC. Full variable domain (missing parts from reference TRBV11-3 and TRBJ2-7): EAGVVQSPRYKIIEKKQPVAFWCNPISGHNTLYWYLQNLGQGPELLIRYENEEAVDDSQLPKDRFSAERLKGVDSTLKIQPAELGDSAVYLCASSLDGTVNQQYFGPGTRLTVT.

The V gene is TRBV5-1, the J gene TRBJ2-1, with a weak D call TRBD2 (6 bases). The CDR3 loop spans 16 amino acids. V was cut by 4 bases and J by 8 bases, with 22 bases left in between. Germline V gene sequence: CDR1 SGHRS, CDR2 YFSETQ. The CDR3 is CASSITNRGRRHEQFF. In nucleotides, the CDR3 is TGCGCCAGCAGCATTACCAACCGGGGGAGGAGGCATGAGCAGTTCTTC.

This clone was seen a single time. The chain combines TRBV11-3 with TRBJ2-2; maybe TRBD1 (6 bases). V gave up 2 bases and J gave up 12 bases, with 13 bases separating them. The CDR3 covers 13 residues. Germline V lookup: CDR1 SGHNT, CDR2 YENEEA. CDR3 region: CASSLSSTGKLFF. In DNA, the CDR3 is TGTGCCAGCAGCTTAAGTTCAACAGGGAAGCTGTTTTTT.

The gene calls are TRBV4-1 and TRBJ2-1; D is undetermined. The germline gives CDR1 MGHRA, CDR2 YSYEKL. This CDR3 region has 14 residues. Between the trimmed V and J ends, which lost 0 bases and 3 bases, there was a span of 6 bases. The chain's CDR3 is CASSQEAGYNEQFF. For the CDR3, the DNA is TGCGCCAGCAGCCAAGAAGCCGGCTACAATGAGCAGTTCTTC.

V is TRBV3-1 (or the pseudogene TRBV3-2) and J is TRBJ1-1; TRBD1 aligns across 9 bases. This CDR3 contains 14 residues. CDR1 is LGHDT, CDR2 YNNKEL, per germline (reference sequence). The V gene end was trimmed by 0 bases and the J gene end by 7 bases; junction bases not matched to a gene: 3. Here the CDR3 DNA reads TGTGCCAGCAGCCAAGATGACAGGGGGGGTGAAGCTTTCTTT. Translating gives CASSQDDRGGEAFF.

V is TRBV11-2 and J is TRBJ2-1, with 9 bases lining up with TRBD2. The CDR3 spans 16 residues. In germline, CDR1 is SGHAT, CDR2 FQNNGV. The junction had 10 bases not matched to a gene; V was cut back by 5 bases and J by 5 bases. In DNA form, the CDR3 reads TGTGCCAGCAGCCCTTTCCCGGGACTAGCAGACAATGAGCAGTTCTTC. It yields the protein CASSPFPGLADNEQFF.

The V gene is TRBV18, the J gene TRBJ2-1, with TRBD1 matching over 9 bases. This CDR3 spans 15 amino acids. V lost 2 bases, J lost 9 bases, and 8 bases stayed unmatched. The germline CDR1 and CDR2 sequences are KGHSH and LQKENI. CDR3 DNA: TGTGCCAGCTCACCATCCGACAGGGGGAATAGTGAGCAGTTCTTC. Its protein is CASSPSDRGNSEQFF.

The chain couples TRBV7-2 to TRBJ2-1; 9 bases fit TRBD1. Germline trimming cut 4 bases from V and 5 bases from J; bases unmatched to any gene: 3. Germline V CDR1 and CDR2: SGHTA, FQGNSA. This CDR3 region has 14 residues. The CDR3: CASSWGQGHNEQFF. As DNA, the CDR3 is TGTGCCAGCAGCTGGGGACAGGGACACAATGAGCAGTTCTTC. The full variable domain, in which reference TRBV7-2 and TRBJ2-1 provide the parts outside the CDR3, is GAGVSQSPSNKVTEKGKDVELRCDPISGHTALYWYRQSLGQGLEFLIYFQGNSAPDKSGLPSDRFSAERTGGSVSTLTIQRTQQEDSAVYLCASSWGQGHNEQFFGPGTRLTVL.

The chain links TRBV6-5 to TRBJ2-5, with D perhaps TRBD1 (5 bases). Germline CDR1 MNHEY, CDR2 SVGAGI. The CDR3 is 15 residues long. V was pared by 7 bases and J by 2 bases, with 17 bases between. The CDR3 protein is CASTPGGARQETQYF. CDR3 nucleotide sequence: TGTGCCAGCACCCCTGGTGGGGCTCGGCAAGAGACCCAGTACTTC.

The chain has TRBV7-6 and TRBJ1-3; TRBD1 is a possible D gene (6 bases). Germline values: CDR1 SGHVS, CDR2 FNYEAQ. Trimming removed 4 bases at V and 2 bases at J, with 12 bases between. The CDR3 is 15 residues long. The DNA for the CDR3 is TGTGCCAGCAGCTCTACTACAGGGCCTGGAAACACCATATATTTT. This translates into CASSSTTGPGNTIYF.

V is TRBV6-5 and J is TRBJ2-2, with TRBD2 matching over 8 bases. The germline V gene encodes CDR1 MNHEY and CDR2 SVGAGI. The length of the CDR3 is 15 residues. The V gene end was trimmed by 2 bases and the J gene end by 6 bases; junction bases not matched to a gene: 5. The CDR3 sequence: CASSYNAGGPGELFF. DNA for the CDR3: TGTGCCAGCAGTTACAATGCGGGAGGCCCCGGGGAGCTGTTTTTT.